The 9 T cell receptor beta chains below were found in one sample sequenced in a study of early stage breast cancer tumors. Assay used: immunoSEQ multiplex PCR; TCRdb lists only in-frame clones, some missing. The sample contains around 28,000 clones, roughly 50% of which appear only once. Sequencing was carried out using breast tumor tissue. These receptors were obtained from a person between 50 and 60 years old with breast cancer.

This clone was detected only a few times. The chain joins TRBV10-3 to TRBJ2-5; tentatively, D is TRBD1 or TRBD2 (6 bases each). From germline, CDR1 is ENHRY and CDR2 SYGVKD. With 5 bases removed from V and 5 bases from J, the gap between germline ends came to 12 bases. The length of the CDR3 is 13 residues. Here the CDR3 DNA reads TGTGCCATCAGTTCGGGGGCTAGGGAGACCCAGTACTTC. Its translation is CAISSGARETQYF.

This clone is medium-sized within its sample. The genes are TRBV11-2 and TRBJ2-2, with D unclear. V lost 5 bases and J lost 1, with 8 bases in between. This CDR3 is 14 amino acids long. Germline CDR1 is SGHAT and CDR2 is FQNNGV. Here the CDR3 DNA reads TGTGCCAGCAGCGTTCTTGAGAACACCGGGGAGCTGTTTTTT. It encodes CASSVLENTGELFF.

The chain carries TRBV27 and TRBJ2-6; D unresolved. Trimming left V 6 bases short and J 4 bases short, with 13 bases between. The CDR3 totals 15 residues. The germline CDR1 and CDR2 sequences are MNHEY and SMNVEV (reference sequence). The DNA for the CDR3 is TGTGCCAGCAGATATTCCCTCTCCGGGGCCAACGTCCTGACTTTC. This sequence encodes CASRYSLSGANVLTF.

This clone has only a few counts. The gene calls are TRBV18 and TRBJ1-2; D gene uncertain. V lost 2 bases to trimming and J lost 2 bases, with 6 bases between them. Germline V gene sequence: CDR1 KGHSH, CDR2 LQKENI. CDR3 length: 13 amino acids. The CDR3 DNA sequence: TGTGCCAGCTCACCAACAGACAACTATGGCTACACCTTC. It translates to CASSPTDNYGYTF.

This clone has just a few counts. This chain uses TRBV6-1 with TRBJ1-5; no clear D. The CDR3 spans 14 residues. Trimming shortened V by 5 bases and J by 1 base, and 9 bases separated the two germline ends. Germline V gene sequence: CDR1 MNHNS, CDR2 SASEGT. CDR3 sequence reads: CASSWERSNQPQHF. CDR3 in DNA: TGTGCCAGCAGTTGGGAACGGAGCAATCAGCCCCAGCATTTT.

The rearrangement links TRBV10-3 to TRBJ1-2, with 9 positions matching TRBD1. The V segment lost 6 bases and the J segment 10 bases; nucleotides outside the gene matches: 12. The length of the CDR3 is 14 residues. Germline V lookup: CDR1 ENHRY, CDR2 SYGVKD. In DNA form, the CDR3 reads TGTGCCATCAGCACAGGGGGCGCGGACAGACTCTACACCTTC. Encoded protein: CAISTGGADRLYTF.

This rearrangement joins TRBV7-2 to TRBJ1-3; D remains unclear. CDR1 SGHTA and CDR2 FQGNSA come from the germline V gene. Trimming shortened V by 4 bases and J by 0 bases, and 10 bases separated the two germline ends. The CDR3 runs to 15 residues. The CDR3 DNA reads as TGTGCCAGCAGCTCTGGGAGCTTCTCTGGAAACACCATATATTTT. Its translation is CASSSGSFSGNTIYF.

Written as DNA, the CDR3 is TGTGCCAGCAGTTACTCGGGACAGGGGGCAAATGAAAAACTGTTTTTT. This translates into CASSYSGQGANEKLFF. The gene calls are TRBV6-6 and TRBJ1-4; 12 nucleotides agree with TRBD1. Germline V lookup: CDR1 MNHNY, CDR2 SVGAGI (reference sequence). V shed 0 bases, J shed 5 bases, and the junction held 1 base outside the gene matches. The CDR3 runs to 16 residues.

Within the sample, this clone is medium-sized. The chain combines TRBV5-1 with TRBJ1-4; D is uncertain. The CDR3 is 15 residues long. Per the germline V gene, CDR1 is SGHRS and CDR2 is YFSETQ. V shed 5 bases and J shed 0 bases, with 11 bases lying between them. CDR3 sequence (DNA): TGCGCCAGCAGAACGACTGTAGCAACTAATGAAAAACTGTTTTTT. It encodes CASRTTVATNEKLFF. Together with reference TRBV5-1 and TRBJ1-4, the CDR3 gives the full variable domain: KAGVTQTPRYLIKTRGQQVTLSCSPISGHRSVSWYQQTPGQGLQFLFEYFSETQRNKGNFPGRFSGRQFSNSRSEMNVSTLELGDSALYLCASRTTVATNEKLFFGSGTQLSVL.